The present entry profiles one TCR beta chain with its context. Its antigen is currently unknown. TCRbeta libraries averaged around 37,000 productive templates per sample. The method was immunoSEQ multiplex PCR; TCRdb's version includes in-frame clones alone and lacks a portion of them. Altogether about 13,000 clones are present, 90% being singletons, with the ten largest covering 33%. The data stem from a study of STAT3 mutations in large granular lymphocyte leukemia. Turning to the study itself: Roughly two fifths of treated T-LGLL patients showed hematologic response to immunosuppression. Study-wide points: Every T-cell large granular lymphocyte leukemia patient had at least one immunodominant TCR beta clonotype. Sampling intervals varied between patients and samples.

CDR3 size: 14 residues. CDR1 and CDR2 (germline): SGHRS, YFSETQ. V was trimmed by 0 bases and J by 4 bases, leaving 10 bases between them. Sequencing was performed on peripheral blood mononuclear cells. This sequence joins TRBV5-1 and TRBJ2-5; D unclear. The source of this sequence is a man aged 40-49 years with T-cell large granular lymphocyte leukemia. Some clones in this sample may be carry-over from other donors' samples. The CDR3 sequence: CASSLEGLSETQYF. DNA for the CDR3: TGCGCCAGCAGCTTGGAGGGTTTGTCAGAGACCCAGTACTTC.